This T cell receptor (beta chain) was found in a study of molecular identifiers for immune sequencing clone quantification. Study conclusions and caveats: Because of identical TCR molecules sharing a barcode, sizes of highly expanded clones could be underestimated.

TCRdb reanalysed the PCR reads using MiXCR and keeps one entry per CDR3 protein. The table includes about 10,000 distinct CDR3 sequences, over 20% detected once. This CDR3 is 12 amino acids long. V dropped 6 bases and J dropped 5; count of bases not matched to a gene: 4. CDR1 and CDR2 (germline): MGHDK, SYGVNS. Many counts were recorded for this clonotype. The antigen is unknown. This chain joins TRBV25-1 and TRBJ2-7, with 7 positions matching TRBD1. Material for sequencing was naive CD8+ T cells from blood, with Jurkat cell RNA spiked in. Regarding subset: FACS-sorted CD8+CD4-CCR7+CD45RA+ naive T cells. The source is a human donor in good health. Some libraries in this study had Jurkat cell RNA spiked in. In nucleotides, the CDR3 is TGTGCCAGCAGCGGCACAGGGGACGAGCAGTACTTC. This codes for CASSGTGDEQYF.